Shown below are 29 T cell receptor beta chains from a single sample sequenced in a study of cytomegalovirus exposure and HLA in healthy donors. A multiplex PCR was run with 60 Vbeta primers and 13 Jbeta primers. This table comes from immunoSEQ multiplex PCR, and its TCRdb copy is limited to in-frame clones, with some not included. This sample has about 300,000 clones, with about nine tenths found just once. The sample comprised PBMCs. Receptor source: a man between 35 and 55 years old in good health and CMV-seropositive.

This clone showed up just a few times. The germline gene is not matched at one end of the junction; a read error may be the cause. The V gene is TRBV5-1, the J gene TRBJ2-7, with a tentative D call TRBD2 (5 bases). Per germline, CDR1 SGHRS and CDR2 YFSETQ. The CDR3 runs 13 residues. The CDR3 sequence is CASSFGVSNEQYF. CDR3 sequence (DNA): TGCGCCAGCAGCTTCGGGGTCTCCAACGAGCAGTACTTC.

This clone was recorded only once. The rearrangement uses TRBV7-9 and TRBJ1-2; D is unresolved. Trimming shortened V by 0 bases and J by 4 bases, and 9 bases separated the two germline ends. There are 14 residues in the CDR3. CDR1 and CDR2 (germline): SEHNR, FQNEAQ (reference sequence). The CDR3 nucleotides are TGTGCCAGCAGCTTAGCGGTACGGGTCTATGGCTACACCTTC. Translating it yields CASSLAVRVYGYTF.

This chain joins TRBV29-1 and TRBJ1-2; D unresolved. V lost 6 bases and J 6 bases, leaving 17 bases between the germline ends. Germline V lookup: CDR1 SQVTM, CDR2 ANQGSEA. The CDR3 consists of 13 residues. The CDR3 DNA is TGCAGCGTAAAGGACTGGGATTGGGATGGCTACACCTTC. Protein: CSVKDWDWDGYTF.

The V and J genes are TRBV5-1 and TRBJ2-7; 8 nucleotides match TRBD2. V dropped 0 bases and J dropped 5; count of bases not matched to a gene: 7. The CDR3 consists of 15 residues. Germline CDR1 SGHRS, CDR2 YFSETQ. The CDR3 region is CASSLGGLGSDEQYF. CDR3 sequence (DNA): TGCGCCAGCAGCTTGGGGGGACTAGGAAGTGACGAGCAGTACTTC.

The gene calls are TRBV9 and TRBJ2-1; 7 bases match TRBD1. The CDR3 runs to 15 residues. J was trimmed by 1 base and V by 3 bases; bases with no gene match: 4. Germline values: CDR1 SGDLS, CDR2 YYNGEE. The CDR3 DNA is TGTGCCAGCAGCGGTGGGACAGTTTCCTACAATGAGCAGTTCTTC. Residues: CASSGGTVSYNEQFF.

This chain uses TRBV4-2 with TRBJ2-7, with 9 bases aligning to TRBD1. The CDR3 consists of 16 residues. The germline gives CDR1 LGHNA, CDR2 YNFKEQ. J lost 1 base, V lost 4 bases, and 8 bases had no gene match. The DNA of the CDR3 is TGTGCCAGCAGCCGACGGGGGACAGGGAGGTCCTACGAGCAGTACTTC. This codes for CASSRRGTGRSYEQYF.

CDR3 amino acids: CASSYSPSGQETQYF. The CDR3 coding sequence is TGTGCCAGCAGTTACTCGCCTAGCGGACAAGAGACCCAGTACTTC. The chain joins TRBV6-6 to TRBJ2-5, with 7 nucleotides matching TRBD2. With V trimmed by 0 bases and J by 2 bases, 3 bases remained unmatched. This CDR3 region has 15 residues. CDR1 MNHNY and CDR2 SVGAGI come from the germline V gene (reference sequence).

This clone has a single count. The CDR3: CASSIAPGGMPQHF. The CDR3 DNA reads as TGTGCCAGTAGTATAGCTCCAGGGGGCATGCCCCAGCATTTT. The chain joins TRBV19 to TRBJ1-5; 8 bases align to TRBD1. The V gene end was trimmed by 1 base and the J gene end by 9 bases; junction bases not matched to a gene: 5. The CDR3 is 14 residues long. Germline V gene lookup returns CDR1 LNHDA and CDR2 SQIVND (reference sequence).

V gene TRBV6-5 combines with J gene TRBJ2-5; 9 nucleotides match TRBD1. This CDR3 has 16 residues. Looked up from germline, CDR1 is MNHEY and CDR2 is SVGAGI. Unmatched junction bases numbered 5, after V lost 0 bases and J lost 3 bases. CDR3 sequence reads: CASSYSTRTGEETQYF. The CDR3 bases are TGTGCCAGCAGTTACTCCACTAGGACAGGGGAAGAGACCCAGTACTTC.

The chain couples TRBV28 to TRBJ2-3; TRBD1 matches at 7 bases. This CDR3 contains 15 residues. J lost 3 bases, V lost 11 bases, and 14 bases had no gene match. CDR1 and CDR2 (germline): MDHEN, SYDVKM. In DNA form, the CDR3 reads TGTGCCTCTTTCACCTGGGACAGTGGGACAGATACGCAGTATTTT. Translating gives CASFTWDSGTDTQYF.

This clone was picked up one time. This chain links TRBV5-4 with TRBJ2-1; D ambiguous. The germline CDR1 and CDR2 sequences are SGHNT and YYREEE (reference sequence). V lost 0 bases and J lost 11, with 15 bases in between. The CDR3 sequence is 14 residues long. The CDR3 loop reads CASSLASGSLKQFF. As DNA, the CDR3 is TGTGCCAGCAGCTTGGCCTCTGGTAGTCTTAAGCAGTTCTTC.

The V and J genes are TRBV19 and TRBJ1-2, with unresolved D. Germline V CDR1 and CDR2: LNHDA, SQIVND (reference sequence). Trimming took 2 bases from V and 4 from J, leaving 20 bases between them. The CDR3 covers 17 residues. CDR3: CASSISLREAAIYGYTF. The CDR3 DNA reads TGTGCCAGTAGTATATCTTTGCGGGAGGCAGCGATCTATGGCTACACCTTC.

As for this clone: Its ends do not fully match the called genes, so a read error is possible. The chain is built from TRBV6-5 and TRBJ2-2; D is perhaps TRBD1 (6 bases). The CDR3 is made up of 12 amino acids. Per the germline V gene, CDR1 is MNHEY and CDR2 is SVGAGI. The CDR3 sequence is CASSYSIGGLFF. The CDR3 nucleotides read TGTGCCAGCAGTTACTCAATAGGGGGGCTGTTTTTT.

J is TRBJ1-5 and V is TRBV18; D is possibly TRBD1 (5 bases). V gave up 2 bases and J gave up 0 bases, with 11 bases separating them. The CDR3 sequence is 16 residues long. Germline V gives CDR1 KGHSH, CDR2 LQKENI. The DNA for the CDR3 is TGTGCCAGCTCACCAACGGGGGGGTATAGCAATCAGCCCCAGCATTTT. It encodes CASSPTGGYSNQPQHF.

This sequence joins TRBV28 and TRBJ2-7; 7 bases fit TRBD1. Looked up from germline, CDR1 is MDHEN and CDR2 is SYDVKM. The CDR3 runs to 14 residues. V was clipped by 2 bases and J by 4 bases; unmatched bases: 5. The chain's CDR3 is CASSLQYRGYEQYF. CDR3 sequence (DNA): TGTGCCAGCAGTTTACAGTACAGGGGTTACGAGCAGTACTTC.

The chain uses TRBV7-9 and TRBJ1-1; no clear D gene. Looked up from germline, CDR1 is SEHNR and CDR2 is FQNEAQ (reference sequence). Trimming took 5 bases from V and 11 from J, leaving 12 bases between them. The CDR3 loop spans 11 amino acids. The CDR3 reads CASSPTTEAFF. The DNA for the CDR3 is TGTGCCAGCAGCCCTACGACGGAGGCTTTCTTT. The entire variable domain, with the rest obtained from reference TRBV7-9 and TRBJ1-1, is as follows: DTGVSQNPRHKITKRGQNVTFRCDPISEHNRLYWYRQTLGQGPEFLTYFQNEAQLEKSRLLSDRFSAERPKGSFSTLEIQRTEQGDSAMYLCASSPTTEAFFGQGTRLTVV.

The V gene is TRBV11-2, the J gene TRBJ2-7; 7 positions match TRBD1. The CDR3 covers 13 residues. In germline, CDR1 is SGHAT, CDR2 FQNNGV. The V and J ends lost 5 bases and 1 base, in that order; junction bases with no gene match: 2. CDR3 sequence (DNA): TGTGCCAGCAGCATGACAGGGTCCTACGAGCAGTACTTC. It specifies CASSMTGSYEQYF.

This chain uses TRBV29-1 with TRBJ1-2; no firm D call. This CDR3 has 12 residues. In germline, CDR1 is SQVTM, CDR2 ANQGSEA. Trimming took 3 bases from V and 8 from J, leaving 13 bases between them. The CDR3 DNA follows: TGCAGCGTTGAGACCAATGAGGGAGGCTACACCTTC. Translating it yields CSVETNEGGYTF.

CDR3 in DNA: TGTGCCAGCAGTTTATCTGCCAGGCATAGCAATCAGCCCCAGCATTTT. Its translation is CASSLSARHSNQPQHF. The chain links TRBV28 to TRBJ1-5; D not certain. CDR1 is MDHEN, CDR2 SYDVKM, per germline. V was clipped by 1 base and J by 0 bases, with 10 bases between them. The CDR3 is made up of 16 amino acids.

V and J are TRBV5-5 and TRBJ2-1, with 10 nucleotides matching TRBD2. Germline-derived CDR1 and CDR2 are SGHKS and YYEKEE (reference sequence). The CDR3 extends over 16 amino acids. V dropped 3 bases and J dropped 4; count of bases not matched to a gene: 7. CDR3 DNA sequence: TGTGCCAGCAGCTACCTTTCTAGCGGGAGTTACAATGAGCAGTTCTTC. Protein: CASSYLSSGSYNEQFF.

J is TRBJ2-7 and V is TRBV6-1; D unresolved. This CDR3 contains 13 residues. The ends were cut back, 6 bases at V and 0 bases at J, with 9 bases in the middle. Germline CDR1 MNHNS, CDR2 SASEGT. For the CDR3, the DNA is TGTGCCAGCAGGGTAACGAGCTCCTACGAGCAGTACTTC. This codes for CASRVTSSYEQYF.

V and J are TRBV10-3 and TRBJ2-7; 8 positions agree with TRBD2. CDR1 is ENHRY, CDR2 SYGVKD, per germline. J gave up 7 bases and V 4 bases, and 6 bases lay outside the gene matches. The CDR3 contains 13 residues. The CDR3 DNA is TGTGCCATCAGTGCGGGAGGGCCGTTGGAGCAGTACTTC. Amino acids: CAISAGGPLEQYF.

This chain connects TRBV2 to TRBJ2-2; 9 nucleotides agree with TRBD1. Germline V CDR1 and CDR2: SNHLY, FYNNEI. This CDR3 is built from 17 residues. The J segment lost 6 bases and the V segment lost 7 bases, leaving 15 bases of the junction unmatched. CDR3 in amino acids: CASIRTGGAKVAGELFF. CDR3 nucleotide sequence: TGTGCCAGCATTCGCACAGGGGGCGCAAAGGTTGCCGGGGAGCTGTTTTTT. The variable domain in full, completed from reference TRBV2 and TRBJ2-2, reads EPEVTQTPSHQVTQMGQEVILRCVPISNHLYFYWYRQILGQKVEFLVSFYNNEISEKSEIFDDQFSVERPDGSNFTLKIRSTKLEDSAMYFCASIRTGGAKVAGELFFGEGSRLTVL.

The chain recombines TRBV6-1 with TRBJ1-5, with TRBD1 as a possible D gene (5 bases). This CDR3 spans 13 amino acids. V was pared by 3 bases and J by 6 bases, with 9 bases between. CDR1 MNHNS and CDR2 SASEGT come from the germline V gene. The CDR3 loop reads CASSDRASQPQHF. The CDR3 DNA sequence: TGTGCCAGCAGTGACAGGGCGAGTCAGCCCCAGCATTTT.

This chain uses TRBV5-1 with TRBJ2-1; 7 nucleotides line up with TRBD2. The V gene's germline CDR1 is SGHRS and CDR2 YFSETQ. The junction had 4 bases not matched to a gene; V was cut back by 0 bases and J by 1 base. This CDR3 comprises 16 residues. The CDR3 DNA is TGCGCCAGCAGCTTGGAGGGACTACCTTCCTACAATGAGCAGTTCTTC. Translating it yields CASSLEGLPSYNEQFF.

The chain recombines TRBV7-8 with TRBJ1-5, with D maybe TRBD1 (6 bases). V was shortened by 3 bases and J by 7 bases, with 16 bases between the two germline ends. CDR1 is SGHVS, CDR2 FQNEAQ, per germline. The CDR3 extends over 15 amino acids. CDR3 loop: CASSFYRDQGQPQHF. The CDR3 DNA follows: TGTGCCAGCAGCTTCTACCGGGATCAGGGGCAGCCCCAGCATTTT.

V is TRBV23-1 and J is TRBJ1-4, with 11 bases matching TRBD1. TRBV23-1 is an open reading frame, and its role is uncertain. V gave up 2 bases and J gave up 8 bases; unmatched junction bases: 10. This CDR3 spans 17 amino acids. The DNA for the CDR3 is TGCGCCAGCAGTCAAAAAGGACAGGGGGCCTTTCGCGAAAAACTGTTTTTT. Amino acids: CASSQKGQGAFREKLFF.

V usage is TRBV7-2 and J usage is TRBJ2-7; a weak D match, TRBD1 (7 bases). The CDR3 runs 15 residues. Germline loops: CDR1 SGHTA, CDR2 FQGNSA. The V gene lost 1 base and the J gene lost 5 bases, with 15 bases spanning the gap. CDR3 nucleotide sequence: TGTGCCAGCAGCTTAGTTCACAGGGGAGGTGACGAGCAGTACTTC. Residues: CASSLVHRGGDEQYF. Looking up the rest from reference TRBV7-2 and TRBJ2-7 gives the full variable domain: GAGVSQSPSNKVTEKGKDVELRCDPISGHTALYWYRQSLGQGLEFLIYFQGNSAPDKSGLPSDRFSAERTGGSVSTLTIQRTQQEDSAVYLCASSLVHRGGDEQYFGPGTRLTVT.

The rearrangement joins TRBV7-9 to TRBJ2-1; TRBD2 might be the D (5 bases). Looked up from germline, CDR1 is SEHNR and CDR2 is FQNEAQ (reference sequence). CDR3 length equals 15 residues. Trimming left V 2 bases short and J 2 bases short, with 10 bases between. The CDR3 DNA reads as TGTGCCAGCAGCTTAACTGCTAGCACCTACAATGAGCAGTTCTTC. Translated, it gives CASSLTASTYNEQFF.